This T cell receptor (beta chain) emerged from a study of graft-versus-host responses after intestinal transplantation. Overall study: All of the recipients had induction that used anti-thymocyte globulin, then tacrolimus and steroids for 2 to 3 years.

In the case of this clone: Its specificity is unknown.

Overall study results and limits: Some patients had graft-donor T cell macrochimerism, and their allografts showed high graft-versus-host to host-versus-graft clonal ratios. Early post-transplant falls in HvG clones accompanied the peak levels of circulating GvH clones. Some GvH clones were seen earlier in gut or blood, suggesting intestinal origin.

The repertoire was sequenced with immunoSEQ multiplex PCR; TCRdb's copy has only in-frame clones and lacks some. The repertoire holds tens of thousands of clones, 89% seen once, with approximately 2.7% in the top ten. CDR1 is SGHTA and CDR2 is FQGTGA in the germline V gene. V lost 6 bases to trimming and J lost 4 bases; unmatched junction nucleotides: 8. The CDR3 is 15 residues long. The clonotype was recovered from a human donor who received an intestinal transplant. Source: unstimulated CD8+ T cells sorted from spleen or lymph node cells, taken before intestinal transplant. The V gene is TRBV7-3, the J gene TRBJ2-5, with 10 bases lining up with TRBD2. The CDR3 is CASSPTSGAAETQYF. CDR3 in DNA: TGTGCCAGCAGTCCCACTAGCGGGGCTGCAGAGACCCAGTACTTC.